The 3 T cell receptor beta chains presented below share a single source sample, sequenced in a study of long-term antiretroviral therapy in people with HIV. Run at survey level, the immunoSEQ assay was version v3.0. Here immunoSEQ multiplex PCR was the method, and the copy in TCRdb shows in-frame clones only, minus some. The sample lists 15,000 to 20,000 clones, around 88% seen once, with 14% to 15% in the top ten. Sequenced here: unsorted PBMCs, sampled more than 2.2 years before starting antiretroviral therapy. Receptor source: a woman younger than 45 with HIV.

This clone was picked up a small number of times. This chain links TRBV2 with TRBJ2-7; TRBD1 might be the D (5 bases). The germline V gene encodes CDR1 SNHLY and CDR2 FYNNEI. V was pared by 0 bases and J by 3 bases, with 24 bases between. This CDR3 has 19 residues. The CDR3 reads CASSEALNTGLTVIYEQYF. CDR3 in DNA: TGTGCCAGCAGTGAAGCTCTAAATACTGGATTGACAGTCATCTACGAGCAGTACTTC.

The chain recombines TRBV14 with TRBJ2-1; the D gene is possibly TRBD2 (5 bases). The CDR3 loop spans 18 amino acids. V was clipped by 5 bases and J by 2 bases, with 22 bases between them. Germline loops: CDR1 SGHDN, CDR2 FVKESK. CDR3 nucleotides: TGTGCCAGCAGCGTACGGGATAAAGATCCCCAGACCTACAATGAGCAGTTCTTC. Translating gives CASSVRDKDPQTYNEQFF. The complete variable domain, with remaining parts taken from reference TRBV14 and TRBJ2-1, reads EAGVTQFPSHSVIEKGQTVTLRCDPISGHDNLYWYRRVMGKEIKFLLHFVKESKQDESGMPNNRFLAERTGGTYSTLKVQPAELEDSGVYFCASSVRDKDPQTYNEQFFGPGTRLTVL.

This clone was found once. V usage is TRBV30 and J usage is TRBJ2-1; 12 nucleotides agree with TRBD1. The length of the CDR3 is 17 residues. Trimming took 0 bases from V and 8 from J; bases not matched to a gene: 11. The germline CDR1 and CDR2 sequences are GTSNPN and SVGIG (reference sequence). The CDR3 coding sequence is TGTGCCTGGAGTGTAACAGTTACGGGACAGGGGGCGGATGAGCAGTTCTTC. Its translation is CAWSVTVTGQGADEQFF. Using reference TRBV30 and TRBJ2-1 for the parts outside the CDR3, the full variable domain is SQTIHQWPATLVQPVGSPLSLECTVEGTSNPNLYWYRQAAGRGLQLLFYSVGIGQISSEVPQNLSASRPQDRQFILSSKKLLLSDSGFYLCAWSVTVTGQGADEQFFGPGTRLTVL.